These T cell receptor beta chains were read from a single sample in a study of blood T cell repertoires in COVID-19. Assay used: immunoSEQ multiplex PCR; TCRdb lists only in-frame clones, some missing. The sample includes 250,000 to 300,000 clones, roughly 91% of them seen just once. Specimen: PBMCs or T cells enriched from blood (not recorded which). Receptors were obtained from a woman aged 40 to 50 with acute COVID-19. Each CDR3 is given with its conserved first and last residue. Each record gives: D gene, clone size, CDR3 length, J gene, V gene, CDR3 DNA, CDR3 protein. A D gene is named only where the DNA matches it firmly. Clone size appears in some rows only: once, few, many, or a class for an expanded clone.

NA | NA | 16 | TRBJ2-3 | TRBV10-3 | TGTGCCATCAGTGAGTCGGCGTTTCAGGGTCCAGATACGCAGTATTTT | CAISESAFQGPDTQYF
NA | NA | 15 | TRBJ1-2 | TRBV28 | TGTGCCAGCAGTCCTCGGGACCGGACAGTTTATGGCTACACCTTC | CASSPRDRTVYGYTF
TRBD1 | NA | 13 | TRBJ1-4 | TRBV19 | TGTGCCACCTCGGACAGGAGGAATGAAAAACTGTTTTTT | CATSDRRNEKLFF
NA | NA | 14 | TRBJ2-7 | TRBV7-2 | TGTGCCAGCAGCTCATATATAGGGGGCTACGAGCAGTACTTC | CASSSYIGGYEQYF
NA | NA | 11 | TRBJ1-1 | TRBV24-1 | TGTGCCACCAGTGACGGGAATGAAGCTTTCTTT | CATSDGNEAFF
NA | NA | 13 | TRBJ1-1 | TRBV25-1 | TGTGCCAGCCGGCCTAGTAGGAGCACTGAAGCTTTCTTT | CASRPSRSTEAFF
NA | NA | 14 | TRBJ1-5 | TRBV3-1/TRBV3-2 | TGTGCCAGCAGCCAAGATGGGCGAAATGGGCCCCAGCATTTT | CASSQDGRNGPQHF
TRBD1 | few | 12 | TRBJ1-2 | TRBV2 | TGTGCCAGCACCGGGACAGGGGAAGGCTACACCTTC | CASTGTGEGYTF
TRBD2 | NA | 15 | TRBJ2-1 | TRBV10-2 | TGCGCCAGCATGACTAGCGGGAGGGCCCGGAATGAGCAGTTCTTC | CASMTSGRARNEQFF
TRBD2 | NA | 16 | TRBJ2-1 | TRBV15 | TGTGCCACCGCGCCCCGGGGTAGCGGGATTGGGGTTGAGCAGTTCTTC | CATAPRGSGIGVEQFF
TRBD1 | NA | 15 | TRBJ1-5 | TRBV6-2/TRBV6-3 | TGTGCCAGCAGTTATCCAGGGGGCGGCAATCAGCCCCAGCATTTT | CASSYPGGGNQPQHF
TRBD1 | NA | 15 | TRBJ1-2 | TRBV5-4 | TGTGCCAGCAGCTTGAGGACAGGGGGAATATATGGCTACACCTTC | CASSLRTGGIYGYTF
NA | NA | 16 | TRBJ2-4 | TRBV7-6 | TGTGCCAGCAGCCCAGGGCAGGGTGGTAAGAGGAACATTCAGTACTTC | CASSPGQGGKRNIQYF
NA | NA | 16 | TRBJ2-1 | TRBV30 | TGTGCCTGGAGTGTACGGGGGCTAGCGGAGAACAATGAGCAGTTCTTC | CAWSVRGLAENNEQFF
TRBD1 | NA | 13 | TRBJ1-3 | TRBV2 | TGTGCCAGCAGTTACACAGGGGCGAACACCATATATTTT | CASSYTGANTIYF
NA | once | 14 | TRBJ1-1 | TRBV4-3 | TGCGCCAGCAGCCAAATTGTAAAGAACACTGAAGCTTTCTTT | CASSQIVKNTEAFF
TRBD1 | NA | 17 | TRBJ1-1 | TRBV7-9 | TGTGCCAGCAGCCTACCGGACAGGGGGCAAGAGTGGACTGAAGCTTTCTTT | CASSLPDRGQEWTEAFF
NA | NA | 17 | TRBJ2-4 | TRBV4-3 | TGCGCCAGCAGCCAAGATCGACGGGGTCTAGCCAAAAACATTCAGTACTTC | CASSQDRRGLAKNIQYF
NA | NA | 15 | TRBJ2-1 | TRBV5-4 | TGTGCCAGCAGCTCTCCGGGACTCCAGAGCAATGAGCAGTTCTTC | CASSSPGLQSNEQFF
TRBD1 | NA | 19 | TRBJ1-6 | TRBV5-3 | TGTGCCAGAAGCTTGGCCTGGACCGGGACAGAAAACCAAGGGCCACCCCTCCACTTT | CARSLAWTGTENQGPPLHF
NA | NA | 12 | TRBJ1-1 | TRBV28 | TGTGCCAGCAGGGGCTTACGGACTGAAGCTTTCTTT | CASRGLRTEAFF
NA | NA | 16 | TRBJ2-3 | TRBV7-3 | TGTGCCAGCAGCTTAGCGGGGGCCTCTAGCACAGATACGCAGTATTTT | CASSLAGASSTDTQYF
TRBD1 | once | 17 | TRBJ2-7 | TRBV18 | TGTGCCAGCTCATCTACCACTCCGGGACAGGACTCCTACGAGCAGTACTTC | CASSSTTPGQDSYEQYF
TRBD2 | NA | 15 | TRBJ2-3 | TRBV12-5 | TGTGCTAGTGGGTCAGGGACTAGCGGTACAGATACGCAGTATTTT | CASGSGTSGTDTQYF
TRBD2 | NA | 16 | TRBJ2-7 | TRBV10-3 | TGTGCCATCAGTGAAGGGACTAGCGGAGTAAGCTACGAGCAGTACTTC | CAISEGTSGVSYEQYF
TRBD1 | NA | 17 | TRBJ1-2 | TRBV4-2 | TGTGCCAGCAGCCACGTCCTAAGGGGACAGGGCTTCTATGGCTACACCTTC | CASSHVLRGQGFYGYTF
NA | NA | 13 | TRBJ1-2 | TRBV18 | TGTGCCAGCTCACCCGTTGGGGCCGAGGGCTACACCTTC | CASSPVGAEGYTF
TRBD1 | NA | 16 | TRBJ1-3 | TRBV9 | TGTGCCAGCACCCGACAGGGGTCCCTCTCTGGAAACACCATATATTTT | CASTRQGSLSGNTIYF
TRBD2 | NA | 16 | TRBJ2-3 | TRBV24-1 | TGTGCCACCAGTGAGGTCAGCGGGAGGGTCACAGATACGCAGTATTTT | CATSEVSGRVTDTQYF
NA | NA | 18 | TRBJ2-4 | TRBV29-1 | TGCAGCGTTGCTGGGGGCGCAACACCAGACCTAGCCAAAAACATTCAGTACTTC | CSVAGGATPDLAKNIQYF
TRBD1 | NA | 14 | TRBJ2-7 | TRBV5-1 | TGCGCCAGCAGCTTGGGTGGGACAGGCTACGAGCAGTACTTC | CASSLGGTGYEQYF
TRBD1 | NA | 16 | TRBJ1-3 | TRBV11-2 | TGTGCCAGCAGCCCACGGGACAGCTTTATCGGAAACACCATATATTTT | CASSPRDSFIGNTIYF
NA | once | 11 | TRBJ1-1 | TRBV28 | TGTGCCAGCAGATCAGTCACTGAAGCTTTCTTT | CASRSVTEAFF
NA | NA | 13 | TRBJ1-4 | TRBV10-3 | TGTGCCATCAGGGGCGGGTTAGGAGAAAAACTGTTTTTT | CAIRGGLGEKLFF
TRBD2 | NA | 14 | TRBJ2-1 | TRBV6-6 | TGTGCCAGCAGTTACGACCGGACTAGCCCTGAGCAGTTCTTC | CASSYDRTSPEQFF